Below, one T cell receptor (beta chain) is given with its context. Its antigen is not identified. This entry belongs to a study of shared clonotypes between healthy human individuals. Study observations and caveats: Generation of non-shared clonotypes was less probable than generation of clonotypes shared by all four donors. Measured sharing among donors was expected to vary with sequencing depth. A handful of donors showed sharing of around 5.3% of naive CD4 clonotypes.

Splitting the CD4+ cells yielded a CD45RA+ naive subset and a CD45RA-negative memory subset. CDR3 length: 17 amino acids. The germline V and J ends were trimmed by 6 bases and 3 bases, with 23 bases remaining between them. Germline-derived CDR1 and CDR2 are SGHAT and FQDESV (reference sequence). Repertoires were generated with immunoSEQ multiplex PCR, while TCRdb's copy carries only in-frame clones and drops some. Found here are more than 2 million clones, 90% to 97% of them singletons; the top ten hold roughly 0.13%. Sequencing input: naive CD4+ T cells sorted from blood. As to subset: CD45RA+ positively selected. This rearrangement joins TRBV11-1 to TRBJ2-5; no reliable D call. The sequence came from a man between 18 and 35 years old in good health. DNA of the CDR3: TGTGCCAGCAGACCTTCCCGGGCCGCGATGTTAAAAGAGACCCAGTACTTC. Encoded protein: CASRPSRAAMLKETQYF. The full variable domain, completed using reference TRBV11-1 and TRBJ2-5, is EAEVAQSPRYKITEKSQAVAFWCDPISGHATLYWYRQILGQGPELLVQFQDESVVDDSQLPKDRFSAERLKGVDSTLKIQPAELGDSAMYLCASRPSRAAMLKETQYFGPGTRLLVL.